This T cell receptor beta chain was sequenced in a study of T cells after yellow fever vaccination. The overall study: Preparation of fractions with low cell numbers was performed using SMART-Seq v4 Ultra Low Input.

Study-level points and caveats: Most clones from primary vaccination resurfaced after the booster (nearly 97% CD4, about 91% CD8).

CDR1 and CDR2 from the germline V gene are DFQATT and SNEGSKA (reference sequence). The CDR3 is made up of 15 amino acids. The V end was cut by 4 bases, the J end by 3 bases, with 16 bases between. Note on this clonotype: Its antigen is not known.

TCRdb analysed the 5' RACE reads with MiXCR anew, one entry per CDR3 protein. The sample shows some 560,000 distinct CDR3 sequences, about 19% of them seen only once. This TCR was recovered from a man aged 25 to 45 who received the YFV17D yellow fever vaccine. This sequence joins TRBV20-1 and TRBJ2-1; tentative D call: TRBD2 (5 bases). The sequencing used PBMCs, collected 15 days after the yellow fever booster vaccination. The CDR3, as DNA: TGCAGTGCTACCCCACCAAGCGGTGACTACAATGAGCAGTTCTTC. As protein: CSATPPSGDYNEQFF.